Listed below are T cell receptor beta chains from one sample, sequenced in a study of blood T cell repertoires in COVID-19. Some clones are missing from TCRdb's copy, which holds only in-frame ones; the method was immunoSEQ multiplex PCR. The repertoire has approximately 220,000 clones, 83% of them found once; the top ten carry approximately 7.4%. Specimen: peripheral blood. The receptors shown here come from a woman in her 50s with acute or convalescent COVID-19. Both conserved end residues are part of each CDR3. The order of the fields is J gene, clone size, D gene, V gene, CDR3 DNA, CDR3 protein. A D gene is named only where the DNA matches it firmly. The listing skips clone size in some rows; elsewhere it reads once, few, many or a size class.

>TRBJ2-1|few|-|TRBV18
TGTGCCAGTCTCCCACCGACTAGGAGGTACAATGAGCAGTTCTTC
CASLPPTRRYNEQFF
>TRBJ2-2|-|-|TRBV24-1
TGTGCCACCAGGGAGAGCTATGGCGGGGAGCTGTTTTTT
CATRESYGGELFF
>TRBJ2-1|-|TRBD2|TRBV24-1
TGTGCCACCAGTGAGGGTAGCGGGAGTCTCTTGAATGAGCAGTTCTTC
CATSEGSGSLLNEQFF
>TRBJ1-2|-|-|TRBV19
TGTGCCACTTTGACAGACAACTATGGCTACACCTTC
CATLTDNYGYTF
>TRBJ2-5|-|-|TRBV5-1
TGCGCCAGCAGCTTGTGGGAGAGGGAGACCCAGTACTTC
CASSLWERETQYF
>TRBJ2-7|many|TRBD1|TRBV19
TGTGCCAGTAGTACCGCCCCGACAGGGAACTACGAGCAGTACTTC
CASSTAPTGNYEQYF
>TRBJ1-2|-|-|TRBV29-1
TGCAGCGTTCCGACAGGAGGCATCCCTAACTATGGCTACACCTTC
CSVPTGGIPNYGYTF
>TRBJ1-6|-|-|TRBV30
TGTGCCTGGTCTAGGACAGTCCTTGAATCACCCCTCCACTTT
CAWSRTVLESPLHF
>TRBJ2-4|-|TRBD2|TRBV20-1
TGCAGTGCTAGTGGGACTAGCGGCGTTCAGTACTTC
CSASGTSGVQYF
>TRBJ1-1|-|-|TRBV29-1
TGCAGCGCGACAGCCTTGAACACTGAAGCTTTCTTT
CSATALNTEAFF
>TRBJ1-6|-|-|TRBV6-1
TGTGCCAGCAGTGAAGTCCCTAGCATTTCACCCCTCCACTTT
CASSEVPSISPLHF
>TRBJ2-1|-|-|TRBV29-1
TGCAGCGTTTTCGAGGGACTCATAAGCAATGAGCAGTTCTTC
CSVFEGLISNEQFF
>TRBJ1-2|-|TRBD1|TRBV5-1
TGCGCCAGCAGCGGGGAGACAGGGGGAAACTATGGCTACACCTTC
CASSGETGGNYGYTF
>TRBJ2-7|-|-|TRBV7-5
TGTGCCAGAAGCCAAGTCGGGACTAGAACTTCGTACGAGCAGTACTTC
CARSQVGTRTSYEQYF
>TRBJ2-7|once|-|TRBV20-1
TGCAGTGCAGGAGACTACTACGAGCAGTACTTC
CSAGDYYEQYF
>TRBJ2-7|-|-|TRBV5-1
TGCGCCAGCAGCCCTCGGACTGGCCCCTACGAGCAGTACTTC
CASSPRTGPYEQYF
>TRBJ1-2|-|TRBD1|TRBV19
TGTGCCAGTCTAGACAGGGTCGGGGGCTATGGCTACACCTTC
CASLDRVGGYGYTF
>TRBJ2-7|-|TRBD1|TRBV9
TGTGCCAGCAGCCCAACACACAGGGGAGCCTACGAGCAGTACTTC
CASSPTHRGAYEQYF
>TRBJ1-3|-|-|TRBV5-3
TGTGCCAGAAGCCCTCCCTCTGGAAACACCATATATTTT
CARSPPSGNTIYF
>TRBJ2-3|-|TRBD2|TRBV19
TGTGCCAGTAGTATACGACTAGCGGGAGGGTCGGCAGATACGCAGTATTTT
CASSIRLAGGSADTQYF
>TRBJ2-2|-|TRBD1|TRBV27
TGTGCCAGCAGTTCGAGGGACAGGGGGGCCGGGGAGCTGTTTTTT
CASSSRDRGAGELFF
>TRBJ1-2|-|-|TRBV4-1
TGCGCCAGCAGCCAAGACTCCAGGGTGGGGGGAGGCTACACCTTC
CASSQDSRVGGGYTF
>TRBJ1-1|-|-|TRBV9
TGTGCCAGCAGCGTTCCTCAGGGTGAAGCTTTCTTT
CASSVPQGEAFF
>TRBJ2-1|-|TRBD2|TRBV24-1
TGTGCCACCAGTGATTCCCGAAAGGGGACTAGCGGGCTCAATGAGCAGTTCTTC
CATSDSRKGTSGLNEQFF
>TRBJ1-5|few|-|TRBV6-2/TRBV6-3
TGTGCCAGCAGCTCACACGGACAGAACAATCAGCCCCAGCATTTT
CASSSHGQNNQPQHF
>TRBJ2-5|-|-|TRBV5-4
TGTGCCAGCAGCACTACGGTTGGAGAGACCCAGTACTTC
CASSTTVGETQYF
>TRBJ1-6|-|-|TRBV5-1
TGCGCCAGCAGCCAAAGTCTGACGGGAAATTCACCCCTCCACTTT
CASSQSLTGNSPLHF
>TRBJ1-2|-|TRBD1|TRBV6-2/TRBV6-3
TGTGCCAGCAGTTTCCTCACAGGGGGCCAATCGTTCAACTACACCTTC
CASSFLTGGQSFNYTF
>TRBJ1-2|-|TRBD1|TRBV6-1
TGTGCCAGCAGTGAAGCTGCAGGGGGCCAGTATGGCTACACCTTC
CASSEAAGGQYGYTF
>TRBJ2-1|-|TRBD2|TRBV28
TGTGCCAGCAGTTCCCTCAGAAATAGACTAGCGGGAGGAGGCAATGAGCAGTTCTTC
CASSSLRNRLAGGGNEQFF
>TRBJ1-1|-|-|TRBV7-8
TGTGCCAGCAGCACCTCAGGGGAGGGGACTGAAGCTTTCTTT
CASSTSGEGTEAFF
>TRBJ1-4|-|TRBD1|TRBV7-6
TGTGCCAGCAGCTTAGTGTCAGGGGGGAATGAAAAACTGTTTTTT
CASSLVSGGNEKLFF
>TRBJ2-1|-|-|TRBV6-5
TGTGCCAGCACAGAAGTGCAACAGGACAATGAGCAGTTCTTC
CASTEVQQDNEQFF
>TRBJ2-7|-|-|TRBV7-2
TGTGCCAGCAGCCCCCAGTATGTGCGCGGGACCTACGAGCAGTACTTC
CASSPQYVRGTYEQYF
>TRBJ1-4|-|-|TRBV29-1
TGCAGCGTTGAAGTGCGTAACAGGGCGAAACTGTTTTTT
CSVEVRNRAKLFF
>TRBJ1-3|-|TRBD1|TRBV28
TGTGCCAGCAGTTACTTCTCCGGGACAGGCCCTATCTTCTCTGGAAACACCATATATTTT
CASSYFSGTGPIFSGNTIYF
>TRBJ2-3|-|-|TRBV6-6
TGTGCCAGCAGTCAAAGCACGCAGTATTTT
CASSQSTQYF
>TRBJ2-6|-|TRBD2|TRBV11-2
TGTGCCAGCAGCGCAGCGGGGTGGCATATCTCAGGGGCCAACGTCCTGACTTTC
CASSAAGWHISGANVLTF
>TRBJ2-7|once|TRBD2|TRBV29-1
TGCAGCGCCAACGGGGGGTTTCAGAACGAGCAGTACTTC
CSANGGFQNEQYF
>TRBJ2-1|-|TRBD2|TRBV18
TGTGCCAGCTCACCACGGACTAGCGGGGCCAAACACAATGAGCAGTTCTTC
CASSPRTSGAKHNEQFF
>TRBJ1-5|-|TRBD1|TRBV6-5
TGTGCCAGCAGTTTGACAGGGGAAGGGCAGCCCCAGCATTTT
CASSLTGEGQPQHF
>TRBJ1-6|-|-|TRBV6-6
TGTGCCAGCATTGAACAGGGTCCCCCTAATTCACCCCTCCACTTT
CASIEQGPPNSPLHF
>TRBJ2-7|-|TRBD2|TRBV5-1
TGCGCCAGCAGCTCGAGCGGGAGATTGGAACAGTACTTC
CASSSSGRLEQYF
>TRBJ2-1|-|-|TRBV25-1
TGTGCCAGCAGTGACCCGGGGTATCCCTACAATGAGCAGTTCTTC
CASSDPGYPYNEQFF
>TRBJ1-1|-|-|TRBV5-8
TGTGCCAGCAGCTGGGACACAGGGTGGGGCACTGAAGCTTTCTTT
CASSWDTGWGTEAFF
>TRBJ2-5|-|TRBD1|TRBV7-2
TGTGCCAGCAGCTTAGAAGGCTGGACAGGGGGAGAGACCCAGTACTTC
CASSLEGWTGGETQYF
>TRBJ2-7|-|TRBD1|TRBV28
TGTGCCAGCAGTTCCAGGGGGTCCCTTACTGACGAGCAGTACTTC
CASSSRGSLTDEQYF
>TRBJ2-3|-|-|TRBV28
TGTGCCACAAACCAGCGGACTAGCACAGATACGCAGTATTTT
CATNQRTSTDTQYF
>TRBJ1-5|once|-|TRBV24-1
TGTGCCACCAGTGACAGGGTGGGGCTGCCCCAGCATTTT
CATSDRVGLPQHF
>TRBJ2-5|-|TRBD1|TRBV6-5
TGTGCCAGCAGTTACTCAAGGACAGGGGGCCAGAGGGCCCAGTACTTC
CASSYSRTGGQRAQYF
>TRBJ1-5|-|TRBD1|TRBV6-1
TGTGCCAGCAGTGAGGCACCCCGGGACAGAAGGCATCAGCCCCAGCATTTT
CASSEAPRDRRHQPQHF
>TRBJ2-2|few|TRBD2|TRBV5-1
TGCGCCAGCAGACAGGGGACTAGCGGGACCGGGGAGCTGTTTTTT
CASRQGTSGTGELFF
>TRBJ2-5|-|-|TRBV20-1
TGCAGTGCTAGAGCCGGAGAGACCCAGTACTTC
CSARAGETQYF
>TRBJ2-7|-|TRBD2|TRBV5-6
TGTGCCAGCAGCTTGCCGTCCAGCGGGAGCTCCTACGAGCAGTACTTC
CASSLPSSGSSYEQYF
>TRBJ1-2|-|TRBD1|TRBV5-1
TGCGCCAGCAGCCCGGGACAGGGGAGCTATGGCTACACCTTC
CASSPGQGSYGYTF
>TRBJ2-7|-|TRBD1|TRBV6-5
TGTGCCAGCAGGGGACAGAACGAGCAGTACTTC
CASRGQNEQYF
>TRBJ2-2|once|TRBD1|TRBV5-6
TGTGCCAGCAGCGATATACAGGGGGTAGTCGGGGAGCTGTTTTTT
CASSDIQGVVGELFF
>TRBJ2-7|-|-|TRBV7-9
TGTGCCAGCAGCTCCCCCCGGGGGAACGAGCAGTACTTC
CASSSPRGNEQYF
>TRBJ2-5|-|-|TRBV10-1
TGCGCCAGCAGTGAAGGTTTGGGCCTAGGGGAAGAGACCCAGTACTTC
CASSEGLGLGEETQYF
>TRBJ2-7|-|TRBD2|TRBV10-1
TGCGCCAGCAGTGAGTCGAAGGGCGGGAGCGCCGACGAGCAGTACTTC
CASSESKGGSADEQYF